The source of this T cell receptor (beta chain) is a study of blood T cell repertoires in COVID-19. Overall study: Acute and convalescent COVID-19 samples came from the United States, Italy and Spain.

V was shortened by 8 bases and J by 5 bases, with 18 bases between the two germline ends. Germline V gene data show CDR1 as SGHTA and CDR2 as FQGNSA. CDR3 length: 14 amino acids. In the source study's methods: How many nucleated cells were present was estimated from reference gene primer amplification. Data came from immunoSEQ multiplex PCR; TCRdb stores just in-frame clones and leaves some out. The V and J calls and clone size were taken over from that table, and D and trimming were inferred from the DNA. The sample has 200,000 to 250,000 clones, roughly nine tenths seen once. Participant ages covered about 18 to 89 years across around 22 US areas.

The rearrangement joins TRBV7-2 to TRBJ2-5, with D maybe TRBD2 (6 bases). The TCR comes from a young woman in a cohort exposed to, infected with or recovered from COVID-19 (not recorded which). Sequencing was done on a sample of PBMCs or T cells enriched from blood (not recorded which). CDR3 sequence: CASSGTASGETQYF. The CDR3 nucleotides are TGTGCCAGCTCCGGGACGGCAAGCGGGGAGACCCAGTACTTC.